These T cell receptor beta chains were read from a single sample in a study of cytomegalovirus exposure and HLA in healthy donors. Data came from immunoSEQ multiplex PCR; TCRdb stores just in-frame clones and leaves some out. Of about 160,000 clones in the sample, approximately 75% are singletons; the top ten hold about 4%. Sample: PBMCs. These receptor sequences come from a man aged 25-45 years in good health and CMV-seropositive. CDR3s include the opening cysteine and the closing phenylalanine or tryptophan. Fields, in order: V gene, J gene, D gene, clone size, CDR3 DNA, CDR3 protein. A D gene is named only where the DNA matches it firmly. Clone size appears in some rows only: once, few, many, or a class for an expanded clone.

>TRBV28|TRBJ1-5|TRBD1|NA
TGTGCCAGCAGCTCCGGGACAGGGGGTCAGCCCCAGCATTTT
CASSSGTGGQPQHF
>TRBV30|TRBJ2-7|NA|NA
TGTGCCTGGAGTATAGGCGACAGGTATTCCTACGAGCAGTACTTC
CAWSIGDRYSYEQYF
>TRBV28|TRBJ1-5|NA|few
TGTGCCAGCAGTTTAGGGGGGGCTGGTCAGCCCCAGCATTTT
CASSLGGAGQPQHF
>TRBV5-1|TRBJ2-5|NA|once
TGCGCCAGCTCATCTGGGACATCGCGAGAGACCCAGTACTTC
CASSSGTSRETQYF
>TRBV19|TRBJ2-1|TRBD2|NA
TGTGCCAGTTCACCGGGGGGGGCCAGAAGCTCCTACAATGAGCAGTTCTTC
CASSPGGARSSYNEQFF
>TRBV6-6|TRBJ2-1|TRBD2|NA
TGTGCCAGCAGCCCCAATAGCGGGGGGTCCTACAATGAGCAGTTCTTC
CASSPNSGGSYNEQFF
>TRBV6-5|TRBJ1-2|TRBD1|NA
TGTGCCAGCAGTACCTACAGGGGTGGTTTCTATGGCTACACCTTC
CASSTYRGGFYGYTF
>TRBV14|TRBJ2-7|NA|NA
TGTGCCAGCAGCCAAACAGCATATGCGGAGCAGTACTTC
CASSQTAYAEQYF
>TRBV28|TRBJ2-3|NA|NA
TGTGCCAGCACCTCCTCCTCAGGATCCACCGATACGCAGTATTTT
CASTSSSGSTDTQYF
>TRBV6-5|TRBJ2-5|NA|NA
TGTGCCAGCAGCCGGGACACCCAAGAGACCCAGTACTTC
CASSRDTQETQYF
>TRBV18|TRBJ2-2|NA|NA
TGTGCCAGCTCACGGGAAACAGGGAACACCGGGGAGCTGTTTTTT
CASSRETGNTGELFF
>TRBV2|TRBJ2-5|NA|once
TGTGCCAGCAGACGGGATCAAGAGACCCAGTACTTC
CASRRDQETQYF
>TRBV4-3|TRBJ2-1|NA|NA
TGCGCCAGCAGCCATGAGGGTCACGTGGGGTCTGAGCAGTTCTTC
CASSHEGHVGSEQFF
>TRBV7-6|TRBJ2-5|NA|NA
TGTGCCAGCAGCCGCAGTGGTGAGGAGTTGGAGACCCAGTACTTC
CASSRSGEELETQYF